This T cell receptor (beta chain) was sequenced in a study of CD8 T cells in ankylosing spondylitis. Quantitative 5'-RACE with molecular barcodes generated TCR beta libraries. TCRdb processed the 5' RACE reads anew with MiXCR; each CDR3 protein has one entry. This sample has 100,000 to 150,000 distinct CDR3 sequences, with 7% to 10% found just once. Germline-derived CDR1 and CDR2 are DFQATT and SNEGSKA (reference sequence). There are 12 residues in the CDR3. Between the trimmed V and J ends, which lost 7 bases and 7 bases, there was a span of 14 bases. In its sample, this clonotype was seen many times. Its antigen is as yet unknown. Whole-study results and caveats: A CD8+ phenotype characterized the disease-linked clones, which were relatively rare in peripheral blood. Made up of eight highly homologous variants, a TCR beta motif appeared characteristic of ankylosing spondylitis blood. Matched ankylosing spondylitis synovial fluid reportedly contained a significantly enriched population of disease-linked clones.

The sequencing input was blood, either unsorted or a sorted T cell fraction (not recorded which). The source of this sequence is a male donor with ankylosing spondylitis or in good health (not recorded which). V gene TRBV20-1 combines with J gene TRBJ2-1, with a tentative D call TRBD2 (6 bases). The CDR3 DNA reads as TGCAGTGTTGACGGGAGAAAAAATGAGCAGTTCTTC. It translates to CSVDGRKNEQFF.